The sequence of this T cell receptor beta chain was determined in a study of blood T cell repertoires in COVID-19. Study summary: T cells, B-cell-depleted T cells, or PBMCs provided the cDNA or gDNA that served as material.

Seattle's enrolled individuals joined amid active infection and were then monitored longitudinally. Profiling relied on immunoSEQ multiplex PCR, and the TCRdb table lists in-frame clones only, not all of them. The sample carries tens of thousands of clones, around two thirds recorded once. Germline trimming cut 3 bases from V and 3 bases from J; bases unmatched to any gene: 5. In germline, CDR1 is SGHRS, CDR2 YFSETQ. The CDR3 is made up of 16 amino acids. This sequence joins TRBV5-1 and TRBJ2-2; TRBD2 matches at 10 bases. The sequence derives from a man between 65 and 79 years old with COVID-19, enrolled during active disease. What was sequenced was peripheral blood. In DNA, the CDR3 is TGCGCCAGCAGCTCCGGGACTAGCGCCGACACCGGGGAGCTGTTTTTT. Amino acids: CASSSGTSADTGELFF.